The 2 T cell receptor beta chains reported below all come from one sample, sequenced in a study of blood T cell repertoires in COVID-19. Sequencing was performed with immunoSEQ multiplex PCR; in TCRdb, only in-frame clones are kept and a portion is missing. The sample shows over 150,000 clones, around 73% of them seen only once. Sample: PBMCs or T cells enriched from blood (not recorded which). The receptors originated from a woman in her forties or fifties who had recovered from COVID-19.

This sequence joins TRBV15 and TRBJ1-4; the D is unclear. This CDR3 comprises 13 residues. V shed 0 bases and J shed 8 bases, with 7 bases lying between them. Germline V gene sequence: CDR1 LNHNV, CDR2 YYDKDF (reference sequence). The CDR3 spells CATSRDGGEKLFF. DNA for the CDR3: TGTGCCACCAGCAGAGATGGAGGGGAAAAACTGTTTTTT.

CDR3 nucleotide sequence: TGTGCCAGCAGCCCGGGACACGAGGGATACACCTTC. Its translation: CASSPGHEGYTF. The chain carries TRBV7-9 and TRBJ1-2; the D gene is possibly TRBD1 (6 bases). CDR1 SEHNR and CDR2 FQNEAQ come from the germline V gene (reference sequence). This CDR3 is built from 12 residues. Trimming pared 5 bases from V and 11 bases from J, leaving 15 bases between.